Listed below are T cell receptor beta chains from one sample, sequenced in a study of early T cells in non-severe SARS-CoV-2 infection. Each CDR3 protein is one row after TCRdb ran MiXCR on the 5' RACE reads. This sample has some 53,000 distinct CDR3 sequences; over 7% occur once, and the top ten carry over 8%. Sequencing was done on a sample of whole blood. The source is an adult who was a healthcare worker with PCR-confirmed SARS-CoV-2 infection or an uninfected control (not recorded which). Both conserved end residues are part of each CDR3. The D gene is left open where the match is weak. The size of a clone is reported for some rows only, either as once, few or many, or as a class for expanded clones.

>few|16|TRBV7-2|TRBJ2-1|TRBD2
CASSSYSGSSYNEQFF
TGTGCCAGCAGCAGCTATAGCGGGAGCTCCTACAATGAGCAGTTCTTC
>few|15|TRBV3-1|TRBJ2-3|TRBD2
CASTAAGGLSDTQYF
TGTGCCAGCACCGCAGCGGGGGGGCTCTCAGATACGCAGTATTTT
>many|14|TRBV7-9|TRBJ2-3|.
CASSLAGSTDTQYF
TGTGCCAGCAGCTTAGCTGGCAGTACAGATACGCAGTATTTT
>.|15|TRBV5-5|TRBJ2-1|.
CASSLEQGVLNEQFF
TGTGCCAGCAGCTTGGAGCAGGGTGTTCTCAATGAGCAGTTCTTC
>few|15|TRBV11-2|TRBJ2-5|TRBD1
CASSPGQGVVETQYF
TGTGCCAGCAGCCCCGGACAGGGGGTCGTCGAGACCCAGTACTTC
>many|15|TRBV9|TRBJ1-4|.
CASSVGVGFVEKLFF
TGTGCCAGCAGCGTAGGGGTCGGTTTCGTTGAAAAACTGTTTTTT
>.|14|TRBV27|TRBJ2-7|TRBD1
CASSLIETGYEQYF
TGTGCCAGCAGTTTAATCGAGACAGGGTACGAGCAGTACTTC
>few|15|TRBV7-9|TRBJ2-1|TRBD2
CASSRTLAGIPEQFF
TGTGCCAGCAGCCGAACACTAGCGGGGATTCCTGAGCAGTTCTTC
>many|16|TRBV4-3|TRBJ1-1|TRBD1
CASSAGTGSMNTEAFF
TGCGCCAGCAGCGCCGGGACAGGGTCCATGAACACTGAAGCTTTCTTT
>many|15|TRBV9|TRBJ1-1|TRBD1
CASKKTGQGNTEAFF
TGTGCCAGTAAGAAAACCGGACAGGGGAACACTGAAGCTTTCTTT
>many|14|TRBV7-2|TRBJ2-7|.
CASSLSRGSHEQYF
TGTGCCAGCAGCTTAAGCAGGGGAAGCCACGAGCAGTACTTC
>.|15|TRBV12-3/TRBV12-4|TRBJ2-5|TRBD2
CASSPLGGLAETQYF
TGTGCCAGCAGTCCCCTAGGCGGACTAGCGGAGACCCAGTACTTC
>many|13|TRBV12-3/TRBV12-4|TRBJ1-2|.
CASSFTGNYGYTF
TGTGCCAGCAGTTTTACCGGGAACTATGGCTACACCTTC
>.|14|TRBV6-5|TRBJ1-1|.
CASSPDTWNTEAFF
TGTGCCAGCAGCCCTGACACTTGGAACACTGAAGCTTTCTTT
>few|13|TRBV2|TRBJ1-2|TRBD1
CASTGTEDYGYTF
TGTGCCAGCACTGGGACAGAGGACTATGGCTACACCTTC
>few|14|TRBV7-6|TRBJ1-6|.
CASSLGRNNSPLHF
TGTGCCAGCAGCCTGGGGAGAAATAATTCACCCCTCCACTTT
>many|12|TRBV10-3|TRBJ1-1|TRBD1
CAISDHRGEAFF
TGTGCCATCAGTGACCACAGGGGAGAAGCTTTCTTT
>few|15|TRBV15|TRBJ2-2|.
CATSRDLEATGELFF
TGTGCCACCAGCAGAGATCTTGAAGCCACCGGGGAGCTGTTTTTT
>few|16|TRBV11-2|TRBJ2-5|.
CASSLGSLSGEETQYF
TGTGCCAGCAGCTTAGGATCCCTCTCCGGGGAGGAGACCCAGTACTTC
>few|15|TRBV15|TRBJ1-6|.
CATSRDNWAASPLHF
TGTGCCACCAGCAGAGATAATTGGGCAGCATCCCCCCTCCACTTT
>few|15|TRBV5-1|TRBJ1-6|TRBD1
CASSKTGADNSPLHF
TGCGCCAGCAGCAAGACAGGGGCAGATAATTCACCCCTCCACTTT
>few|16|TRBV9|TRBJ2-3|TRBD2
CASSEVLAGGPNTQYF
TGTGCCAGCAGTGAAGTACTAGCGGGAGGGCCCAATACGCAGTATTTT
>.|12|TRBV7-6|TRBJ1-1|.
CASSLEAAEAFF
TGTGCCAGCAGCTTAGAGGCAGCTGAAGCTTTCTTT
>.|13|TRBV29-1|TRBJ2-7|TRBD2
CSVDGLAVGEQYF
TGCAGCGTTGACGGCCTAGCGGTGGGAGAGCAGTACTTC
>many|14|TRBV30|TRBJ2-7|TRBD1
CAWSGGQLRYEQYF
TGTGCCTGGAGTGGGGGACAGTTACGCTACGAGCAGTACTTC
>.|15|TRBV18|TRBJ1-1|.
CASSPLGRTNTEAFF
TGTGCCAGCTCACCATTAGGGCGGACGAACACTGAAGCTTTCTTT
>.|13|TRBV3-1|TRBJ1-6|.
CASSQDLSTPLHF
TGTGCCAGCAGCCAAGATCTATCTACGCCCCTCCACTTT
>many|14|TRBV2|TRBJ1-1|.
CASNPGGSDTEAFF
TGTGCCAGCAACCCTGGGGGCTCGGACACTGAAGCTTTCTTT
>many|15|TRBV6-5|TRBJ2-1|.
CASSLYRDPGFEQFF
TGTGCCAGCAGTTTGTACAGGGATCCGGGGTTTGAGCAGTTCTTC
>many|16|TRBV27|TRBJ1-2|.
CASSLRGPPPNYGYTF
TGTGCCAGCAGTTTAAGGGGCCCTCCTCCTAACTATGGCTACACCTTC